Listed below are T cell receptor beta chains from one sample, sequenced in a study of blood T cell repertoires in COVID-19. Data came from immunoSEQ multiplex PCR; TCRdb stores just in-frame clones and leaves some out. Found here are about 98,000 clones, around 82% of them singletons; the top ten hold 9.5% to 13%. The sequenced material came from peripheral blood. The receptor source for this set is a man aged 70 or older with active or convalescent COVID-19. Both conserved end residues are part of each CDR3. D genes are given only for firm matches. The size entry is marked missing in some rows and otherwise reads once, few, many or a size class.

TRBD1	TRBV6-5	TRBJ1-1	once	CASSQRTGLSTEAFF	TGTGCCAGCAGTCAAAGGACAGGGCTAAGCACTGAAGCTTTCTTT
TRBD1	TRBV5-1	TRBJ2-7	many	CASSRDSGQGLGGQYF	TGCGCCAGCAGCCGGGACTCTGGACAGGGCCTTGGGGGGCAGTACTTC
-	TRBV30	TRBJ2-7	-	CAWSVTQYEQYF	TGTGCCTGGAGTGTAACCCAGTACGAGCAGTACTTC
TRBD1	TRBV19	TRBJ2-7	-	CASSMRDRGSNYEQYF	TGTGCCAGTAGTATGCGGGACAGGGGGAGCAACTACGAGCAGTACTTC
TRBD2	TRBV3-1/TRBV3-2	TRBJ2-3	-	CASSHPGLAGPGDTQYF	TGTGCCAGCAGCCACCCCGGACTAGCGGGGCCCGGAGATACGCAGTATTTT
-	TRBV11-2	TRBJ2-1	-	CASSMYNEQFF	TGTGCCAGCAGTATGTACAATGAGCAGTTCTTC
-	TRBV5-6	TRBJ1-2	-	CASSLPPTTGYGYTF	TGTGCCAGCAGCCTCCCCCCTACAACAGGGTATGGCTACACCTTC
TRBD2	TRBV10-1	TRBJ2-7	-	CASSEFIRGGLKNEQYF	TGCGCCAGCAGTGAATTTATACGGGGGGGGCTCAAGAACGAGCAGTACTTC
-	TRBV4-1	TRBJ2-4	once	CASSQGRDSSTKNIQYF	TGCGCCAGCAGCCAAGGGAGAGACTCATCGACCAAAAACATTCAGTACTTC
-	TRBV3-1/TRBV3-2	TRBJ1-2	few	CASSQESQGSRYTF	TGTGCCAGCAGCCAAGAGTCACAGGGCAGTCGCTACACCTTC
-	TRBV3-1/TRBV3-2	TRBJ2-2	-	CASSHMAPGSRGAGELFF	TGTGCCAGCAGCCATATGGCCCCAGGGAGCAGGGGCGCCGGGGAGCTGTTTTTT
-	TRBV25-1	TRBJ1-6	-	CASSETVSSYNSPLHF	TGTGCCAGCAGTGAAACCGTGAGCTCCTATAATTCACCCCTCCACTTT
-	TRBV15	TRBJ1-6	-	CATNRQGQPLHF	TGTGCCACCAACCGCCAGGGACAACCCCTCCACTTT
-	TRBV7-9	TRBJ1-3	-	CASSFKSPGNGNTIYF	TGTGCCAGCAGCTTTAAGTCTCCGGGGAATGGAAACACCATATATTTT
-	TRBV28	TRBJ1-3	-	CASSFSRGRTGNTIYF	TGTGCCAGCAGTTTCTCCAGGGGCAGGACTGGAAACACCATATATTTT
-	TRBV7-9	TRBJ1-6	-	CASSLETGLPPLHF	TGTGCCAGCAGCTTAGAAACAGGGTTGCCACCCCTCCACTTT
TRBD1	TRBV6-5	TRBJ2-5	few	CASSYTTGGGQETQYF	TGTGCCAGCAGTTACACCACAGGGGGAGGCCAAGAGACCCAGTACTTC
-	TRBV3-1/TRBV3-2	TRBJ2-7	-	CASSQFRAEQYF	TGTGCCAGCAGCCAATTCAGGGCCGAGCAGTACTTC
-	TRBV7-2	TRBJ1-6	-	CASRASYNSPLHF	TGTGCCAGCAGGGCTTCCTATAATTCACCCCTCCACTTT
TRBD1	TRBV6-5	TRBJ1-1	-	CASTVTHTGGSEAFF	TGTGCCAGCACCGTAACCCACACAGGGGGCTCTGAAGCTTTCTTT
TRBD1	TRBV12-3/TRBV12-4	TRBJ1-1	-	CARDRGNTEAFF	TGTGCCAGGGACAGGGGAAACACTGAAGCTTTCTTT
TRBD1	TRBV2	TRBJ1-2	-	CASMDRNDYGYTF	TGTGCCAGCATGGACAGGAACGACTATGGCTACACCTTC
-	TRBV5-4	TRBJ2-7	-	CASSLGDYEQYF	TGTGCCAGCAGCTTAGGGGACTACGAGCAGTACTTC
-	TRBV27	TRBJ1-1	once	CASSFFGRNTEAFF	TGTGCCAGCAGTTTTTTTGGCAGAAACACTGAAGCTTTCTTT
-	TRBV2	TRBJ2-1	-	CASSDGQGLANEQFF	TGTGCCAGCAGTGACGGGCAGGGGCTCGCCAATGAGCAGTTCTTC
-	TRBV6-5	TRBJ2-1	-	CAAGRGTDNEQFF	TGTGCCGCTGGACGGGGGACTGACAATGAGCAGTTCTTC
-	TRBV7-8	TRBJ2-3	once	CASSLAPWTPQLGTDTQYF	TGTGCCAGCAGTTTAGCCCCCTGGACACCCCAACTCGGCACAGATACGCAGTATTTT
-	TRBV7-8	TRBJ2-2	-	CASSLRRQGLANTGELFF	TGTGCCAGCAGCTTAAGGCGGCAGGGGTTGGCGAACACCGGGGAGCTGTTTTTT
-	TRBV9	TRBJ2-3	-	CASSRHADTQYF	TGTGCCAGCAGCCGACACGCAGATACGCAGTATTTT
-	TRBV6-5	TRBJ2-5	-	CASSYTGETQYF	TGTGCCAGCAGTTACACGGGGGAGACCCAGTACTTC
TRBD2	TRBV6-1	TRBJ2-5	-	CASSELAGGPQETQYF	TGTGCCAGCAGTGAATTAGCGGGGGGGCCCCAAGAGACCCAGTACTTC
-	TRBV7-2	TRBJ2-3	once	CASSLGLGGFGTDTQYF	TGTGCCAGCAGCTTAGGGCTAGGTGGCTTCGGCACAGATACGCAGTATTTT
-	TRBV6-6	TRBJ1-4	-	CASRNRETNEKLFF	TGTGCCAGCAGGAACAGGGAAACAAATGAAAAACTGTTTTTT
-	TRBV11-3	TRBJ1-2	-	CASSLGENYGYTF	TGTGCCAGCAGCTTAGGAGAGAACTATGGCTACACCTTC
-	TRBV24-1	TRBJ2-7	-	CATSDSLPSGQYEQYF	TGTGCCACCAGTGATTCGCTCCCCTCAGGACAGTACGAGCAGTACTTC
-	TRBV6-2/TRBV6-3	TRBJ1-1	-	CASSYKRVVNTEAFF	TGTGCCAGCAGTTACAAGCGGGTCGTTAACACTGAAGCTTTCTTT
TRBD1	TRBV7-9	TRBJ2-5	-	CASSSPGSGTGGQETQYF	TGTGCCAGCAGCTCCCCTGGGTCCGGGACAGGAGGGCAAGAGACCCAGTACTTC
-	TRBV7-9	TRBJ1-1	-	CASSEIGAGNTEAFF	TGTGCCAGCAGTGAAATAGGGGCTGGTAATACTGAAGCTTTCTTT
TRBD2	TRBV5-1	TRBJ2-1	-	CASSLSGGARLGNEQFF	TGCGCCAGCAGCCTTAGCGGGGGGGCCCGTTTGGGCAATGAGCAGTTCTTC
TRBD2	TRBV10-1	TRBJ2-7	-	CASSAGTSREQYF	TGCGCCAGCAGTGCTGGGACTAGTCGCGAGCAGTACTTC
TRBD1	TRBV9	TRBJ2-2	-	CASSGRGGTVNTGELFF	TGTGCCAGCAGTGGAAGGGGTGGGACAGTCAACACCGGGGAGCTGTTTTTT
TRBD1	TRBV12-3/TRBV12-4	TRBJ1-2	-	CASSFGQDYGYTF	TGTGCCAGCAGTTTCGGACAGGACTATGGCTACACCTTC
TRBD1	TRBV6-2/TRBV6-3	TRBJ1-1	few	CASSSRPGQGNTEAFF	TGTGCCAGCAGTTCGAGACCGGGACAGGGTAACACTGAAGCTTTCTTT
TRBD1	TRBV9	TRBJ2-1	-	CASSFRTGVDGNEQFF	TGTGCCAGCAGCTTCCGGACAGGGGTGGATGGCAATGAGCAGTTCTTC
-	TRBV5-1	TRBJ1-1	few	CASSLVAGQTEAFF	TGCGCCAGCAGCTTGGTGGCAGGGCAGACTGAAGCTTTCTTT
TRBD2	TRBV11-2	TRBJ2-3	-	CASSLLAGGPDTQYF	TGTGCCAGCAGCTTACTGGCGGGGGGGCCAGATACGCAGTATTTT
TRBD1	TRBV6-1	TRBJ1-1	few	CASSEGQGYTEAFF	TGTGCCAGCAGTGAGGGACAGGGTTATACTGAAGCTTTCTTT
-	TRBV7-3	TRBJ2-5	once	CASSLTAPGPQETQYF	TGTGCCAGCAGCTTAACGGCCCCAGGGCCCCAAGAGACCCAGTACTTC
-	TRBV7-9	TRBJ1-1	few	CASSFRGNTEAFF	TGTGCCAGCAGCTTCAGGGGAAACACTGAAGCTTTCTTT
-	TRBV5-1	TRBJ1-4	-	CASSLNGGNEKLFF	TGCGCCAGCAGCTTGAACGGGGGAAATGAAAAACTGTTTTTT
TRBD1	TRBV5-4	TRBJ1-2	once	CASSRTGGKPGYTF	TGTGCCAGCAGCCGAACAGGGGGCAAACCAGGCTACACCTTC
-	TRBV5-1	TRBJ2-5	-	CASSLAGVQETQYF	TGCGCCAGCAGCTTAGCGGGTGTCCAAGAGACCCAGTACTTC
TRBD1	TRBV11-2	TRBJ1-1	-	CASSPDRGLEAFF	TGTGCCAGCAGCCCGGACAGGGGGCTCGAAGCTTTCTTT
TRBD1	TRBV18	TRBJ1-6	-	CASSPRNRDSNSPLHF	TGTGCCAGCTCACCCCGAAACCGGGACAGTAATTCACCCCTCCACTTT
TRBD2	TRBV4-3	TRBJ2-5	-	CASSQGLAQETQYF	TGCGCCAGCAGCCAAGGACTAGCTCAAGAGACCCAGTACTTC